This T cell receptor (beta chain) was captured by sequencing in a study of control samples from healthy donors and cancer patients. This CDR3 region has 15 residues. Trimming stripped 0 bases from V and 1 base from J, with 6 bases between. Looked up from germline, CDR1 is SEHNR and CDR2 is FQNEAQ (reference sequence). Libraries were prepared by immunoSEQ multiplex PCR; TCRdb keeps only in-frame clonotypes and omits some of them. The sample gives around 52,000 clones, around 93% of which show up once; around 0.9% is in the top ten. This clonotype was sampled from a man aged 25-45 years with colorectal cancer. The chain carries TRBV7-9 and TRBJ2-2; unclear D gene. The sample comprised PBMCs. CDR3 sequence reads: CASSLAAGNTGELFF. The CDR3, as DNA: TGTGCCAGCAGCTTAGCGGCAGGGAACACCGGGGAGCTGTTTTTT. The complete variable domain, with remaining parts taken from reference TRBV7-9 and TRBJ2-2, reads DTGVSQNPRHKITKRGQNVTFRCDPISEHNRLYWYRQTLGQGPEFLTYFQNEAQLEKSRLLSDRFSAERPKGSFSTLEIQRTEQGDSAMYLCASSLAAGNTGELFFGEGSRLTVL.